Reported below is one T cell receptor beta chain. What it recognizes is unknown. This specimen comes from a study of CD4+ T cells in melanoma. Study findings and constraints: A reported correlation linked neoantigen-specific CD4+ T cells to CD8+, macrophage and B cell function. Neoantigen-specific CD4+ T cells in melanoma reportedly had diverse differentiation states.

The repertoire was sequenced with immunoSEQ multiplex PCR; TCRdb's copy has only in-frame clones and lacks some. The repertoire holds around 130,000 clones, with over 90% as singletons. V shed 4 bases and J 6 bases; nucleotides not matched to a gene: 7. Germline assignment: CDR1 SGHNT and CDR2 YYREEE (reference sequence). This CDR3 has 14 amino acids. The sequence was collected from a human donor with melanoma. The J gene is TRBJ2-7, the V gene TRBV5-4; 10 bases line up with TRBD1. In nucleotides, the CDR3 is TGTGCCAGCAGCGCTGGGACAGGGGAGGCCGAGCAGTACTTC. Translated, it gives CASSAGTGEAEQYF.